This T cell receptor (beta chain) came from a study of regulatory T cells in long-lasting Graves disease. In building TCR beta libraries, iRepertoire HTBI primers were used together with Arm-PCR of CDR3 regions. TCRdb recomputed calls from the multiplex PCR reads with MiXCR, one row per CDR3 protein. Of 400,000 to 650,000 distinct CDR3 sequences listed, around 16% are singletons. Documented time point: newly diagnosed GD, antithyroid drugs for less than 3 months. Preparation of the TCR library used RNA extracted from PBMCs. Diagnoses of Graves' disease were made by American Thyroid Association guidelines. This CDR3 is 20 amino acids long. The germline V gene has CDR1 WSHSY and CDR2 SAAADI. V gave up 3 bases and J gave up 3 bases; unmatched junction bases: 14. This clonotype was detected only a few times. The target antigen is unknown. Findings and caveats of the study: TRBV28, TRBJ1-2 and TRBJ2-5 were favored in persistent disease.

The data also belong to a second study, concerning T cells in Graves' hyperthyroidism and ophthalmopathy. Turning to that study: Patients aged 18 to 65 had newly diagnosed hyperthyroidism of under 2 months' duration. The study left out patients who had uncontrolled infection, other autoimmune disease, pregnancy or lactation.

The chain has TRBV10-2 and TRBJ2-7, with 16 bases fitting TRBD2. The sample here was peripheral blood mononuclear cells (PBMCs), taken at new diagnosis, from a patient treated with antithyroid drugs. This sequence originates from a woman aged 35-65 years with Graves disease. The CDR3 loop is CASSETGLAGGYRTNYEQYF. In DNA form, the CDR3 reads TGCGCCAGCAGTGAAACGGGACTAGCGGGGGGGTACCGAACCAACTACGAGCAGTACTTC.